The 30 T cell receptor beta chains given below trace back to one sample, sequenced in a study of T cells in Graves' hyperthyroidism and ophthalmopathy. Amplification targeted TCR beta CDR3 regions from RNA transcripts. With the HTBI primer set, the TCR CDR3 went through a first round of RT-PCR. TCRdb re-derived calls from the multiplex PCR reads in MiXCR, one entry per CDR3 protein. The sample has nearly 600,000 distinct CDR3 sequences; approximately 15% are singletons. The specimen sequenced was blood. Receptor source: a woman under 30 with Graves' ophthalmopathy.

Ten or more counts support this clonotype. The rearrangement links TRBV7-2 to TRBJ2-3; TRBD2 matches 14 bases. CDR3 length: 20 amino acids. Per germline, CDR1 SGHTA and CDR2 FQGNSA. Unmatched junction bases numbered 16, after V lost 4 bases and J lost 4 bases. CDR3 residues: CASSWAPATSGRAGSDTQYF. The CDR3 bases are TGTGCCAGCAGCTGGGCCCCCGCGACTAGCGGGAGGGCCGGGTCAGATACGCAGTATTTT. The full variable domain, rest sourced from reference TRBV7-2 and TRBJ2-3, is GAGVSQSPSNKVTEKGKDVELRCDPISGHTALYWYRQSLGQGLEFLIYFQGNSAPDKSGLPSDRFSAERTGGSVSTLTIQRTQQEDSAVYLCASSWAPATSGRAGSDTQYFGPGTRLTVL.

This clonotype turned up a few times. The CDR3 here is CAYSDGDNTEAFF. The CDR3 DNA follows: TGTGCTTATTCCGACGGGGACAACACTGAAGCTTTCTTT. The rearrangement joins TRBV15 to TRBJ1-1; possible D gene TRBD1, 5 bases. The germline gives CDR1 LNHNV, CDR2 YYDKDF (reference sequence). The CDR3 contains 13 residues.

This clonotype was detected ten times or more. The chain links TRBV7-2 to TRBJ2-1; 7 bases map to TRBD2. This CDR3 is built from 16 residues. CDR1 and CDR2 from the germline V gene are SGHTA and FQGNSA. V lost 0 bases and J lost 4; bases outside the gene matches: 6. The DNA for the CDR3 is TGTGCCAGCAGCTTAGCGGGAGGGCTCAAGTACAATGAGCAGTTCTTC. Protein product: CASSLAGGLKYNEQFF.

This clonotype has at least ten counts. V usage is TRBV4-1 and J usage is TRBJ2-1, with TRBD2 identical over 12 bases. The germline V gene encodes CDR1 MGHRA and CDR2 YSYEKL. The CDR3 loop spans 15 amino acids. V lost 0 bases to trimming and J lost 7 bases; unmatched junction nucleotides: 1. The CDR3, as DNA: TGCGCCAGCAGCCAAGATGGGACTAGCGGGAATGAGCAGTTCTTC. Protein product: CASSQDGTSGNEQFF.

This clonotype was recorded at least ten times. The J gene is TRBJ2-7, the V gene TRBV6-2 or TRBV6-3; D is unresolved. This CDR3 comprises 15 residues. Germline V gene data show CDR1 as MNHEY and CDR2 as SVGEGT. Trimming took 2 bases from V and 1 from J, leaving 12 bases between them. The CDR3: CASSYPTGLSYEQYF. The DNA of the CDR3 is TGTGCCAGCAGTTACCCCACGGGCCTGTCCTACGAGCAGTACTTC.

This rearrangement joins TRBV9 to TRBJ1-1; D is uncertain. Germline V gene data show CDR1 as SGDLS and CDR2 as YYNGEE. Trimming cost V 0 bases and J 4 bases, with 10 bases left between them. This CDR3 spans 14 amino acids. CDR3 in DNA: TGTGCCAGCAGCGTAGCTCTGGGGAGCACTGAAGCTTTCTTT. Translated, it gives CASSVALGSTEAFF.

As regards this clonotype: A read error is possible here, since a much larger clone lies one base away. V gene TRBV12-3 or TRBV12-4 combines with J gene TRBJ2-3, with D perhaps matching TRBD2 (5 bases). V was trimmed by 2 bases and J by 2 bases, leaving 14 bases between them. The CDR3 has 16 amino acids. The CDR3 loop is CASSLLVRRATDTQYF. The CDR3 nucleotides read TGTGCCAGCAGTTTATTGGTTCGGCGGGCCACAGATACGCAGTATTTT.

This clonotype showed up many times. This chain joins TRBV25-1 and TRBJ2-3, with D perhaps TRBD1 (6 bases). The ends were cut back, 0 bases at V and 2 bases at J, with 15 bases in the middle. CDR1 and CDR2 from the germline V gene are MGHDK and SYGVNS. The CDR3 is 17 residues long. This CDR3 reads CASSEYGPGADTDTQYF. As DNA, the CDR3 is TGTGCCAGCAGTGAATATGGCCCAGGGGCGGACACAGATACGCAGTATTTT. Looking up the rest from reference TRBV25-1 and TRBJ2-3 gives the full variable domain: EADIYQTPRYLVIGTGKKITLECSQTMGHDKMYWYQQDPGMELHLIHYSYGVNSTEKGDLSSESTVSRIRTEHFPLTLESARPSHTSQYLCASSEYGPGADTDTQYFGPGTRLTVL.

The CDR3 DNA reads as TGTGCCAGCAGCCCCCGGGGAGCGGGAGGGCCAGGCGCAGATACGCAGTATTTT. This encodes CASSPRGAGGPGADTQYF. The chain employs TRBV7-2 and TRBJ2-3, with 10 bases fitting TRBD2. Germline V lookup: CDR1 SGHTA, CDR2 FQGNSA. V lost 5 bases to trimming and J lost 4 bases; unmatched junction nucleotides: 15. The CDR3 runs 18 residues. Based on the CDR3 plus reference TRBV7-2 and TRBJ2-3, the full variable domain is GAGVSQSPSNKVTEKGKDVELRCDPISGHTALYWYRQSLGQGLEFLIYFQGNSAPDKSGLPSDRFSAERTGGSVSTLTIQRTQQEDSAVYLCASSPRGAGGPGADTQYFGPGTRLTVL.

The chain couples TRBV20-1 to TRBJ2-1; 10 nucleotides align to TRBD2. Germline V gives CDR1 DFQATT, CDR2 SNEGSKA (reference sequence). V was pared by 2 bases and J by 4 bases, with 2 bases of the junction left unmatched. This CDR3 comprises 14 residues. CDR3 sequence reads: CSARSSGSYNEQFF. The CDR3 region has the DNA TGCAGTGCTAGATCTAGCGGGAGTTACAATGAGCAGTTCTTC.

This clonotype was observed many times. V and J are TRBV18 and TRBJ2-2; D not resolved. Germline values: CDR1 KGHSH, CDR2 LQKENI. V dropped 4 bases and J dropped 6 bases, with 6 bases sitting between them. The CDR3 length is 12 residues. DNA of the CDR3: TGTGCCAGCTCACTGACGGCCGGGGAGCTGTTTTTT. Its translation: CASSLTAGELFF.

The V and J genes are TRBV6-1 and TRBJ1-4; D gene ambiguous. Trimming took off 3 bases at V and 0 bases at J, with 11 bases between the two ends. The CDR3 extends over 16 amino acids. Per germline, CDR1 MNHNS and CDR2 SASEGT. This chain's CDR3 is CASSDSMGPTNEKLFF. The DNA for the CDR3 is TGTGCCAGCAGTGACAGTATGGGCCCAACTAATGAAAAACTGTTTTTT.

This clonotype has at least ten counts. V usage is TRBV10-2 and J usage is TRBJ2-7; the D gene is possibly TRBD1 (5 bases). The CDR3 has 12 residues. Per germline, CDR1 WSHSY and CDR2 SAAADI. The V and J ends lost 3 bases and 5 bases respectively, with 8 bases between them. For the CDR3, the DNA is TGCGCCAGCAGTGACAGGGTAAACGAGCAGTACTTC. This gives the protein CASSDRVNEQYF.

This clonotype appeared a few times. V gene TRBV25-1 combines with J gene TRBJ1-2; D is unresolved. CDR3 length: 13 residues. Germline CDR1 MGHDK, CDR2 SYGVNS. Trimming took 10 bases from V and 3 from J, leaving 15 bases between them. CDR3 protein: CATVEGEDYGYTF. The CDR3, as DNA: TGTGCCACCGTGGAAGGTGAGGACTATGGCTACACCTTC.

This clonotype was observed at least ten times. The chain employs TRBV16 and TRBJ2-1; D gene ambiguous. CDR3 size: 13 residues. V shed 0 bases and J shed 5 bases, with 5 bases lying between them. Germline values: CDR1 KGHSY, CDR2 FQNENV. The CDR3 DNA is TGTGCCAGCAGCCAATCGAGGAACAATGAGCAGTTCTTC. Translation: CASSQSRNNEQFF.

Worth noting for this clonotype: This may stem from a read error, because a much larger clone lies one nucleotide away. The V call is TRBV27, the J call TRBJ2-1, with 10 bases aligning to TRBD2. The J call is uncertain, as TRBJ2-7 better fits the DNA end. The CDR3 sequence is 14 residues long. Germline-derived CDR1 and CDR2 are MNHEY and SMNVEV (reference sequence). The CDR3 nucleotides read TGTGCCAGCAACAGCGGGAGGGCCTACAATGAGCAGTACTTC. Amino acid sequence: CASNSGRAYNEQYF.

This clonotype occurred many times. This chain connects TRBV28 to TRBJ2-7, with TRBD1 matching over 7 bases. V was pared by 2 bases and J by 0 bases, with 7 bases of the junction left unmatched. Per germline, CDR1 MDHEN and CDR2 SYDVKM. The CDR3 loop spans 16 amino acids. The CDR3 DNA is TGTGCCAGCAGTTTAACCCCGGACAGGAACTCCTACGAGCAGTACTTC. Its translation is CASSLTPDRNSYEQYF. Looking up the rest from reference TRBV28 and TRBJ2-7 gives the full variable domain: DVKVTQSSRYLVKRTGEKVFLECVQDMDHENMFWYRQDPGLGLRLIYFSYDVKMKEKGDIPEGYSVSREKKERFSLILESASTNQTSMYLCASSLTPDRNSYEQYFGPGTRLTVT.

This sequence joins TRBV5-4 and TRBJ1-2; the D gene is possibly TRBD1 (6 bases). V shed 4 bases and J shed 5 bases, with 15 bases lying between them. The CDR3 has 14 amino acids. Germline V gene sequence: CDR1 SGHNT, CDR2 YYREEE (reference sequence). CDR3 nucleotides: TGTGCCAGCAGCCCTCAGGGGATTCCATATGGCTACACCTTC. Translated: CASSPQGIPYGYTF.

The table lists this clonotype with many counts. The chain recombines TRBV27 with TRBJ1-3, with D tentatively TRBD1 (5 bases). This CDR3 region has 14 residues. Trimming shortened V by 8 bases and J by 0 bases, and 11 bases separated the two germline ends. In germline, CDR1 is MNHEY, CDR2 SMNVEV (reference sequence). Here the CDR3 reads CASGLGTSGNTIYF. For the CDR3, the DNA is TGTGCCAGCGGCCTCGGGACCTCTGGAAACACCATATATTTT.

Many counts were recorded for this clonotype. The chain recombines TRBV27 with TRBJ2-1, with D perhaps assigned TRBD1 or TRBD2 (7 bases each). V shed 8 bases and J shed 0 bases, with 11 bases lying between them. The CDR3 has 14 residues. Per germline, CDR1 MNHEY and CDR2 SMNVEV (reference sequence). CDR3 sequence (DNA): TGTGCCAGCCAGGGGGGGAGCTCCTACAATGAGCAGTTCTTC. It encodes CASQGGSSYNEQFF.

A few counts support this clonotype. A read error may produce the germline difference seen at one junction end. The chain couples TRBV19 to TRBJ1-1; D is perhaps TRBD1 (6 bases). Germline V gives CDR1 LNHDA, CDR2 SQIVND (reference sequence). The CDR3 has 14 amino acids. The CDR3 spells CASSRDTMNTEASF. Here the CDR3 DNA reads TGTGCCAGTAGCCGGGACACAATGAACACTGAAGCTTCCTTT.

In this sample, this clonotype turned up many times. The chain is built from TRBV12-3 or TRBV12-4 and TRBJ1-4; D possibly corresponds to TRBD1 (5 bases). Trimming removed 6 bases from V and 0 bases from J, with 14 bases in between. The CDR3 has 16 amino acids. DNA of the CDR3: TGTGCCAGCAGCCCCTCCAAAGGGGCAACTAATGAAAAACTGTTTTTT. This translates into CASSPSKGATNEKLFF.

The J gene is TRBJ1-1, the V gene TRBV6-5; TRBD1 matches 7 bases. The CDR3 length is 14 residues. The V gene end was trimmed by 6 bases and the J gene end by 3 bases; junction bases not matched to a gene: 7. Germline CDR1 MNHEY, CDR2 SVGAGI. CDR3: CASRYRGSYTEAFF. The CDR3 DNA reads TGTGCCAGCAGATACAGGGGATCTTACACTGAAGCTTTCTTT.

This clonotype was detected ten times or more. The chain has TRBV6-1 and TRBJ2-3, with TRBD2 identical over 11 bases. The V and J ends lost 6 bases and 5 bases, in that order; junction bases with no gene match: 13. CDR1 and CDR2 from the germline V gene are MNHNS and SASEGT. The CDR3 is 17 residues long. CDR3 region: CASRGPLAGGPGDTQYF. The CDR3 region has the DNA TGTGCCAGCAGGGGACCGTTAGCGGGAGGGCCCGGAGATACGCAGTATTTT.

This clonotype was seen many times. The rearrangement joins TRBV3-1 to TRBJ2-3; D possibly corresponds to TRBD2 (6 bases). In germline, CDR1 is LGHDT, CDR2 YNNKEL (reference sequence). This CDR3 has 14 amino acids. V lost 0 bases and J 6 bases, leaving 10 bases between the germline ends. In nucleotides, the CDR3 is TGTGCCAGCAGCCAAGATACGAGCGGGGATACGCAGTATTTT. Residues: CASSQDTSGDTQYF.

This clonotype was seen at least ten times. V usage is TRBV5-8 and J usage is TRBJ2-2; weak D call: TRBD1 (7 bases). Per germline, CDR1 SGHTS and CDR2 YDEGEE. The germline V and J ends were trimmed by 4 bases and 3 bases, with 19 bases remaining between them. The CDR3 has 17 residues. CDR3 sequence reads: CASSLEGQPLYTGELFF. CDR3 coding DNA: TGTGCCAGCAGCCTGGAGGGACAGCCCCTGTACACCGGGGAGCTGTTTTTT.

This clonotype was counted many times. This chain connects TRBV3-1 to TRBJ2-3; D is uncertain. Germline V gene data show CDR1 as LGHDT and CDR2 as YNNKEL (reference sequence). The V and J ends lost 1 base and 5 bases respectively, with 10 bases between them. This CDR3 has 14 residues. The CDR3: CASSQGPWGDTQYF. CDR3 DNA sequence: TGTGCCAGCAGCCAAGGTCCTTGGGGAGATACGCAGTATTTT.

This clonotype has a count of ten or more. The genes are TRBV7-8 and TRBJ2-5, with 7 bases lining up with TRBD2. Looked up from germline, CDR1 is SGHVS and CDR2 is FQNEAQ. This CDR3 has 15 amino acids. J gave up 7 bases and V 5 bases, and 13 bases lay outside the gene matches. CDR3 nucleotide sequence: TGTGCCAGCAGCCCCAAGGCGGGGGTTGGCAGGACCCAGTACTTC. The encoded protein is CASSPKAGVGRTQYF.

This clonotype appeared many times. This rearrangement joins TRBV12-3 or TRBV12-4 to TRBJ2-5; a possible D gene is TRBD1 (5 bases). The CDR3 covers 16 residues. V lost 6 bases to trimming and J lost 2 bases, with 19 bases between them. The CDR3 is CASRTQRGTGQETQYF. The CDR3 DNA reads TGTGCCAGCAGGACTCAGCGCGGAACAGGTCAAGAGACCCAGTACTTC.

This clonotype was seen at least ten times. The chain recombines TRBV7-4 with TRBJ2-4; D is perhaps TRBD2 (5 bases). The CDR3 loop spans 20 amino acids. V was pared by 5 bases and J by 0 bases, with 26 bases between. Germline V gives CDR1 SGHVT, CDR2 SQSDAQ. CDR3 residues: CASSPSVASPGSIAKNIQYF. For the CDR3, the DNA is TGTGCCAGCAGCCCTTCTGTGGCTAGCCCAGGATCGATAGCCAAAAACATTCAGTACTTC.